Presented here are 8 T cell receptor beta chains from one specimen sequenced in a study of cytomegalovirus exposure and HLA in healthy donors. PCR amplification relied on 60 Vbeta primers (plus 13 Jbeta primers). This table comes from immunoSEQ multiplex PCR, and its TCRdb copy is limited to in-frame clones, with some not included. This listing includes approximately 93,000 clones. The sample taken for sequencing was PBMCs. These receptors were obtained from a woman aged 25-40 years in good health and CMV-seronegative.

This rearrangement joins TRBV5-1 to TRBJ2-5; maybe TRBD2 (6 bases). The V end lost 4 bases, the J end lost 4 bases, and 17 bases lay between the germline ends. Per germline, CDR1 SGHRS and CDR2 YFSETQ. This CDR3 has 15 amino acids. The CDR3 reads CASSTGLQLGETQYF. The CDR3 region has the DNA TGCGCCAGCAGCACGGGACTCCAACTAGGAGAGACCCAGTACTTC.

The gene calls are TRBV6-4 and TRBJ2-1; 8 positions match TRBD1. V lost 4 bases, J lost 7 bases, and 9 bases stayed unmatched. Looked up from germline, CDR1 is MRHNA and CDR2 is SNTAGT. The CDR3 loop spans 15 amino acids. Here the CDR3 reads CASSVLGQGGNEQFF. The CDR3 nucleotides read TGTGCCAGCAGTGTACTCGGACAGGGCGGGAATGAGCAGTTCTTC.

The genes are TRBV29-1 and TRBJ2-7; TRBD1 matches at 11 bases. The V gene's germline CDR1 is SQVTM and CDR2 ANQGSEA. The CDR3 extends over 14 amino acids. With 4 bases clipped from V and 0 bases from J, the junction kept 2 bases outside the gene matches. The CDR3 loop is CSVAGQGASYEQYF. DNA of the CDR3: TGCAGCGTTGCCGGACAGGGGGCCTCCTACGAGCAGTACTTC.

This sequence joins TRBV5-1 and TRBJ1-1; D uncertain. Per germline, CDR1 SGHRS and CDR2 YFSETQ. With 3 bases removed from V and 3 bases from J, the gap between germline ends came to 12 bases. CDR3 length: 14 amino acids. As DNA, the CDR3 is TGCGCCAGCAGCTGGGGTCCCGGGGACACTGAAGCTTTCTTT. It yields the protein CASSWGPGDTEAFF.

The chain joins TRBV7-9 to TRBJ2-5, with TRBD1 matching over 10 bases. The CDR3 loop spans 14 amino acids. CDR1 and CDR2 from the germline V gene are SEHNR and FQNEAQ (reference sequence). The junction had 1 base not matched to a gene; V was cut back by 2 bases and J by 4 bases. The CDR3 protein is CASSLRQGAETQYF. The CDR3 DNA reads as TGTGCCAGCAGCTTACGACAGGGGGCAGAGACCCAGTACTTC.

CDR3 sequence: CASSFPDRGYTF. For the CDR3, the DNA is TGTGCCAGCAGTTTCCCAGACAGGGGCTACACCTTC. This rearrangement joins TRBV28 to TRBJ1-2; D perhaps matches TRBD1 (6 bases). The CDR3 is 12 residues long. V lost 3 bases and J lost 8, with 10 bases in between. Looked up from germline, CDR1 is MDHEN and CDR2 is SYDVKM.

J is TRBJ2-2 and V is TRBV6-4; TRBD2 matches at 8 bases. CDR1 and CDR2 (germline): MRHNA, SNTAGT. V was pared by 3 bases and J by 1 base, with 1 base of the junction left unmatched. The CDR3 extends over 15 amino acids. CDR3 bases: TGTGCCAGCAGTGAGACTAGCGAGAACACCGGGGAGCTGTTTTTT. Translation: CASSETSENTGELFF.

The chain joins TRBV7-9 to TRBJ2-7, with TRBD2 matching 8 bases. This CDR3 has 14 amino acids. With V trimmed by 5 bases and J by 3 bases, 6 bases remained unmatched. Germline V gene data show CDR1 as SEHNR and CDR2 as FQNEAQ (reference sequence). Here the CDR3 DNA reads TGTGCCAGCAGCCCAGCGGGAGACCACTACGAGCAGTACTTC. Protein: CASSPAGDHYEQYF.